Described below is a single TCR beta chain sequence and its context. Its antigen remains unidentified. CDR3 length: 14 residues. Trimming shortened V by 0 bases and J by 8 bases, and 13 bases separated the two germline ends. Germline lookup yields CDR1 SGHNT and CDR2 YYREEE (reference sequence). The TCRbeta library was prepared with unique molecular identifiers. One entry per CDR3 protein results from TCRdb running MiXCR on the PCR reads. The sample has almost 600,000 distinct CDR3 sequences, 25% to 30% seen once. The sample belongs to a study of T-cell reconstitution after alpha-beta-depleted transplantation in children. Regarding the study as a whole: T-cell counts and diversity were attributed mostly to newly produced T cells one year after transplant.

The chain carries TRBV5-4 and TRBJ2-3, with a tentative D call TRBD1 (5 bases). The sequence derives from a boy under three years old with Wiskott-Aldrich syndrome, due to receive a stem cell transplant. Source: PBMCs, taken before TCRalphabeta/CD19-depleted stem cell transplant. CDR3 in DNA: TGTGCCAGCAGCTTGGAAAGGGGAAGGAGTACGCAGTATTTT. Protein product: CASSLERGRSTQYF.